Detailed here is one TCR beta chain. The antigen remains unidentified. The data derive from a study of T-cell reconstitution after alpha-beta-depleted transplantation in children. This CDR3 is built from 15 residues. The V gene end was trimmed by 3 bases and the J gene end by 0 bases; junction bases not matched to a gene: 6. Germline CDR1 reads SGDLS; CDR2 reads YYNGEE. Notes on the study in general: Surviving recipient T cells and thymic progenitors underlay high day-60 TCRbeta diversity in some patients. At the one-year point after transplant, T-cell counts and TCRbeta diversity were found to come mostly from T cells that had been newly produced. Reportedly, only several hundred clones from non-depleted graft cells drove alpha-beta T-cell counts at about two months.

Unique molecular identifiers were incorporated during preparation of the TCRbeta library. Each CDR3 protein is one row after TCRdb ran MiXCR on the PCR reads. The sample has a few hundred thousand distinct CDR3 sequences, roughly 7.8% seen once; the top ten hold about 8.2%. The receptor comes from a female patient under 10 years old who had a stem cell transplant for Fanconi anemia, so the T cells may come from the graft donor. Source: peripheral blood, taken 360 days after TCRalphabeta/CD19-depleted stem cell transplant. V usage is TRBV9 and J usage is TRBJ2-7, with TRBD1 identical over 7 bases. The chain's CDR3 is CASSAEWDSSYEQYF. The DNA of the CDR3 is TGTGCCAGCAGCGCAGAATGGGACAGCTCCTACGAGCAGTACTTC.